This TCR beta chain appears in the sequencing data of a study of identical twins. The study, taken as a whole, reports: Insertion counts were lower in abundant cord blood beta clonotypes, a trend that memory repertoires did not show. Out-of-frame beta chain sequences displayed weaker excess sharing between twins. With monozygotic twins, out-of-frame TCR alpha sharing exceeded what models estimated.

On this clonotype itself: No antigen is known for it.

CDR3 size: 15 residues. The V and J ends lost 1 base and 2 bases respectively, with 12 bases between them. Germline assignment: CDR1 DFQATT and CDR2 SNEGSKA (reference sequence). Via MiXCR, TCRdb re-called the 5' RACE reads, giving one row per CDR3 protein. The data contain about 200,000 distinct CDR3 sequences, roughly a tenth of them seen just once; the ten biggest clones take up 5.1%. The J gene is TRBJ1-5, the V gene TRBV20-1; D might be TRBD1 (6 bases). Sequencing was carried out using memory (CD45RO+) T cells sorted from blood. The source is a woman aged 18-35 years in good health. Written as DNA, the CDR3 is TGCAGTGCTAGAGTCCAGGGGACGGGCAATCAGCCCCAGCATTTT. Amino acids: CSARVQGTGNQPQHF.